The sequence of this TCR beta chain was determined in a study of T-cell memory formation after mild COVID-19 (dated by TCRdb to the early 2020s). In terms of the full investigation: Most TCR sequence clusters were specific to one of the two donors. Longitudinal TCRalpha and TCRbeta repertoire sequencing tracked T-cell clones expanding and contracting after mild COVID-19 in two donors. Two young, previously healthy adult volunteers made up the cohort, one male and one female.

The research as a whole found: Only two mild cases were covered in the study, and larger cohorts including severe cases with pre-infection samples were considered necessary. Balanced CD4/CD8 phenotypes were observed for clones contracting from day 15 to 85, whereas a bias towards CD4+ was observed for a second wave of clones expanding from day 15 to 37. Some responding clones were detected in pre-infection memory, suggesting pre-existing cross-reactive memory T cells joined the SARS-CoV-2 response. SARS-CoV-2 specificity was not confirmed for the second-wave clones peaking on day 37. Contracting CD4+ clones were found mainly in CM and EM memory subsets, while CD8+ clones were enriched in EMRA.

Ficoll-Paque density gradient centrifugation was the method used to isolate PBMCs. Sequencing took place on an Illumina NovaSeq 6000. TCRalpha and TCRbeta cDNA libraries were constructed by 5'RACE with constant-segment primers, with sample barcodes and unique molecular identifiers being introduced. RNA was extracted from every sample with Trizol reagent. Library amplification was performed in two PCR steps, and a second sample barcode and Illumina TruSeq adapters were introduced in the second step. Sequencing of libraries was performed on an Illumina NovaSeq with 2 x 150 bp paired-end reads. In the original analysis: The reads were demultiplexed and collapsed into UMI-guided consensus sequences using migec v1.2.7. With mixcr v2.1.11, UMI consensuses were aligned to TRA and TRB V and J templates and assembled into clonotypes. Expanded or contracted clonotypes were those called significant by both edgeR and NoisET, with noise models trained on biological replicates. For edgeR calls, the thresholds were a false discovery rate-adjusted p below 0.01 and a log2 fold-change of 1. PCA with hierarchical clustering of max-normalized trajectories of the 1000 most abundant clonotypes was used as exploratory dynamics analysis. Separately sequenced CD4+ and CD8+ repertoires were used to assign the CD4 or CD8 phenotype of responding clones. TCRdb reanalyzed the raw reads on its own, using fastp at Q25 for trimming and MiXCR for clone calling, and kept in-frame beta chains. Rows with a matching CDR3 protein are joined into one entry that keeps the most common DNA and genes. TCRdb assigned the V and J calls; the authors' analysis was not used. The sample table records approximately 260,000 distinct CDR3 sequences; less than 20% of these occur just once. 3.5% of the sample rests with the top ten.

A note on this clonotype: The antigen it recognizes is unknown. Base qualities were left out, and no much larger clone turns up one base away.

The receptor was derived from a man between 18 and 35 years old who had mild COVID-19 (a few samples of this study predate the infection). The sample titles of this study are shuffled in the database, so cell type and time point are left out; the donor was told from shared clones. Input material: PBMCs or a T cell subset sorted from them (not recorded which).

The encoded CDR3 is CASSLIGTPGELFF. The DNA sequence reads TGTGCCAGCAGCTTGATAGGGACGCCCGGGGAGCTGTTTTTT. In this chain, TRBV5-5 is recombined with TRBJ2-2, with a tentative D call of TRBD1 or TRBD2, each matching 5 bases. CDR1 and CDR2 are read off the germline V gene (reference sequence) as SGHKS and YYEKEE. V is clipped by 1 base and J by 6 bases, and the sequence between their germline boundaries is 10 bases long. From the cysteine up to the phenylalanine, the CDR3 has a length of 14 residues. Of the read, only the CDR3 DNA is kept; its 42 bases are in frame from base 1.